This T cell receptor beta chain was retrieved from a study of blood T cell repertoires in COVID-19. Study at large: There were acute and convalescent COVID-19 samples, and they came from the United States, Italy and Spain.

Produced via immunoSEQ multiplex PCR; TCRdb's table is partial and in-frame only. Of roughly 340,000 clones in the sample, roughly 90% were seen once. While infection was still active, Seattle patients were enrolled and then followed longitudinally. Germline loops: CDR1 MNHEY, CDR2 SMNVEV (reference sequence). V shed 5 bases, J shed 7 bases, and the junction held 10 bases outside the gene matches. The CDR3 is 14 residues long. V gene TRBV27 combines with J gene TRBJ2-7, with TRBD1 matching over 8 bases. Sample: peripheral blood. This receptor was taken from a woman aged 70-85 years with COVID-19, enrolled during active disease. The CDR3 reads CASSPGTGAWEQYF. CDR3 nucleotides: TGTGCCAGCAGTCCCGGGACAGGCGCCTGGGAGCAGTACTTC.